The source of this T cell receptor (beta chain) is a study of blood T cell repertoires in COVID-19. Researchers sorted participants into cohorts using their self-reported clinical history. This CDR3 comprises 17 residues. The germline V gene has CDR1 LGHNA and CDR2 YSLEER. The germline V and J ends were trimmed by 3 bases and 2 bases, with 20 bases remaining between them. Profiling relied on immunoSEQ multiplex PCR, and the TCRdb table lists in-frame clones only, not all of them. The table records approximately 450,000 clones, about 85% of them present only once. This clone came up once. This clonotype originated in a woman aged 18-29 years with acute COVID-19. Sequencing was performed on PBMCs or T cells enriched from blood (not recorded which). The rearrangement joins TRBV4-3 to TRBJ2-7; possibly TRBD1 for D (6 bases). The DNA of the CDR3 is TGCGCCAGCAGCCACCTACTCGGGGAACAGGGAGCCTACGAGCAGTACTTC. This gives the protein CASSHLLGEQGAYEQYF.